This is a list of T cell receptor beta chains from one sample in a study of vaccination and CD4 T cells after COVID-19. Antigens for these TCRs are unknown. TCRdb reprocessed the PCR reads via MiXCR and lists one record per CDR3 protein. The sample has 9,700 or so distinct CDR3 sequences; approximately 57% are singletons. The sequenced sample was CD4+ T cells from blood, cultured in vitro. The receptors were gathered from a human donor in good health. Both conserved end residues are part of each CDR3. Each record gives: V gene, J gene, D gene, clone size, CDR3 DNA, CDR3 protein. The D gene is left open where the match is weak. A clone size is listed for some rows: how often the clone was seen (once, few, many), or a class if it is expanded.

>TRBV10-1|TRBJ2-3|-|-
TGCGCCAGCAGTCCGGGCGTGGGCACAGATACGCAGTATTTT
CASSPGVGTDTQYF
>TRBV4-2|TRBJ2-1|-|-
TGTGCCACCCAGCCGGGTGAGGAGGTCGATGAGCAGTTCTTC
CATQPGEEVDEQFF
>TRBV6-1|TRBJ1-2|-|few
TGTGCCAGCAGTGAAATACAGAACCCCCCCTTTAGCTATGGCTACACCTTC
CASSEIQNPPFSYGYTF
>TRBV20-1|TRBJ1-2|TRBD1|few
TGCAGTGCTCGGGAACAGGGGGTTAACTATGGCTACACCTTC
CSAREQGVNYGYTF
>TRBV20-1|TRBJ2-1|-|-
TGCAGTGCTAGAGTTAGACAGCCGTCAGTCTCCTACAATGAGCAGTTCTTC
CSARVRQPSVSYNEQFF
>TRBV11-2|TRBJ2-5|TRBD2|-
TGTGCCAGCAGCTTTCGACTAGCGGGGCAAACGTACCAAGAGACCCAGTACTTC
CASSFRLAGQTYQETQYF
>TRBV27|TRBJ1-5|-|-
TGTGCCAGCAGTACCCGACAGGACAATCAGCCCCAGCATTTT
CASSTRQDNQPQHF
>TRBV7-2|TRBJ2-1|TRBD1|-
TGTGCCAGCAGCCCCGACAGGGGATGGAATGAGCAGTTCTTC
CASSPDRGWNEQFF
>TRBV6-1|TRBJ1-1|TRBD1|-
TGTGCCAGCAGCCCGAGGACAGGTTTGAACACTGAAGCTTTCTTT
CASSPRTGLNTEAFF
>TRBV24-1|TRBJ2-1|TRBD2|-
TGTGCCACCAGTGATTTTGGGACTAGAGGGAATGAGCAGTTCTTC
CATSDFGTRGNEQFF
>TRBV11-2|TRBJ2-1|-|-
TGTGCCAGCAGCTTACAGGGAAGCTCCTACAATGAGCAGTTCTTC
CASSLQGSSYNEQFF
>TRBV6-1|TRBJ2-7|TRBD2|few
TGTGCCAGCAGTCCGGGACTAGTGGGGTACGAGCAGTACTTC
CASSPGLVGYEQYF
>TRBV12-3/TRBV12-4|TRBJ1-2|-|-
TGTGCCAGCAGATTCGGGGCTAACTATGGCTACACCTTC
CASRFGANYGYTF
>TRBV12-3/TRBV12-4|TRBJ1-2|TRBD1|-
TGTGCCAGCAGTTTATACGCAGGGGGCTACTATGGCTACACCTTC
CASSLYAGGYYGYTF
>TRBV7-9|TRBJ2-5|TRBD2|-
TGTGCCAGCAGTCCAGGAGGTCCTAGCGGGGGGAAAGAGACCCAGTACTTC
CASSPGGPSGGKETQYF
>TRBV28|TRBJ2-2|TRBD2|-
TGTGCCAGCGTGGCAGCCAGCGGGGGGGCCCTCGGGGAGCTGTTTTTT
CASVAASGGALGELFF
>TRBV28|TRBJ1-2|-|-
TGTGCCAGCAGTTCCGGGACCGCATCTGTCTATGGCTACACCTTC
CASSSGTASVYGYTF
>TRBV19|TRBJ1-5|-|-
TGTGCCACCAATACCCAGGGAAGAGGCAATCAGCCCCAGCATTTT
CATNTQGRGNQPQHF
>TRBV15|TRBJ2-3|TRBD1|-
TGTGCCACCAGCAGAGGAAGGGACAGGGGATTAGATACGCAGTATTTT
CATSRGRDRGLDTQYF
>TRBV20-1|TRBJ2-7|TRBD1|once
TGCAGTGCTCCGACAGGGGGCTCCTACGAGCAGTACTTC
CSAPTGGSYEQYF
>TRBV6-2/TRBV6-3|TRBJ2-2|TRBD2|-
TGTGCCAGCGAGTCTGGCTTAGCGGGGGCGCTTCCAACCGGGGAGCTGTTCTTT
CASESGLAGALPTGELFF
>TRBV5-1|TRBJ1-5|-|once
TGCGCCAGCAGCGTGGGAATGGACAATCAGCCCCAGCATTTT
CASSVGMDNQPQHF
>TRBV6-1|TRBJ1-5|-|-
TGTGCCAGCAGTGACAGGGAGTATCAGCCCCAGCATTTT
CASSDREYQPQHF
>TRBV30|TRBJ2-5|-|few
TGTGCCTGGAGCCAGGGCCTTCAAGAGACCCAGTACTTC
CAWSQGLQETQYF
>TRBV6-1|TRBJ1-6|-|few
TGTGCCAGCACCCGAAGAGTCCGACAGACTAGCTCCTATAATTCACCCCTCCACTTT
CASTRRVRQTSSYNSPLHF
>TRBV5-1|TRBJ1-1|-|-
TGCGCCAGCAGCTTGGACCCTGGGGGGAACACTGAAGCTTTCTTT
CASSLDPGGNTEAFF
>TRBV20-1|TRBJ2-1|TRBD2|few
TGCAGTGCTAGACCGCGACTAGCGGGGGCCGATGAGCAGTTCTTC
CSARPRLAGADEQFF
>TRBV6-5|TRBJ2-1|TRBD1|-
TGTGCCAGCAGTTACTCGACAGGGGGCTCCTACAATGAGCAGTTCTTC
CASSYSTGGSYNEQFF
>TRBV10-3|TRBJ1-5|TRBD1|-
TGTGCCATCAGTGGGGGACAGGGCCACCAGCCCCAGCATTTT
CAISGGQGHQPQHF
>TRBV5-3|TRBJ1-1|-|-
TGTGCCAGCAGCTTGGCACGGTCTATTTCCATGAACACTGAAGCTTTCTTT
CASSLARSISMNTEAFF
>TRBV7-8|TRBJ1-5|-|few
TGTGCCAGCAGCTTAGTTGAGAGCAATCAGCCCCAGCATTTT
CASSLVESNQPQHF
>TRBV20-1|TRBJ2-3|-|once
TGCAGTGCTGGTGGAGTCACCGGGAGCACAGATACGCAGTATTTT
CSAGGVTGSTDTQYF
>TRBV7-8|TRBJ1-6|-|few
TGTGCCAGCAGTAATATTTCACCCCTCCACTTT
CASSNISPLHF
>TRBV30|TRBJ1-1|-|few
TGTGCCTGGAGTGCTAAGCGGGGCGCTTTCTTT
CAWSAKRGAFF
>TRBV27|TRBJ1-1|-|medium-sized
TGTGCCAGCAGTTTGTACGGACAGCTAAACACTGAAGCTTTCTTT
CASSLYGQLNTEAFF
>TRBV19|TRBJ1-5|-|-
TGTGCCAGTAGTGTCGCGAGGGTTCAGCCCCAGCATTTT
CASSVARVQPQHF
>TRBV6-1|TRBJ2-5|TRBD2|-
TGTGCCAGCAGTGAGGGAGCGGGAGCGGAGACCCAGTACTTC
CASSEGAGAETQYF
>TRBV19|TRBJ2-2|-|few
TGTGCCAGTAGTATGTGGACACTGAACACCGGGGAGCTGTTTTTT
CASSMWTLNTGELFF
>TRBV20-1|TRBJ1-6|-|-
TGCAGTGCTACGGTCTCTAATTCACCCCTCCACTTT
CSATVSNSPLHF
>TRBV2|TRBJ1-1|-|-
TGTGCCAGCAGTTCCAGGGTCTGGGCTGAAGCTTTCTTT
CASSSRVWAEAFF